The present entry profiles one T cell receptor beta chain with its context. The source of the sample is a study of cytomegalovirus exposure and HLA in healthy donors. Primers for the PCR totalled 60 Vbeta and 13 Jbeta. Sequencing was performed with immunoSEQ multiplex PCR; in TCRdb, only in-frame clones are kept and a portion is missing. The data show about 70,000 clones, 74% seen once. Germline-derived CDR1 and CDR2 are SGHRS and YFSETQ. There are 12 residues in the CDR3. The ends were cut back, 5 bases at V and 5 bases at J, with 11 bases in the middle. This sequence was found in a woman in her fifties or sixties in good health and CMV-seropositive. The chain employs TRBV5-1 and TRBJ2-7; maybe TRBD2 (5 bases). What was sequenced was PBMCs. The chain's CDR3 is CASSSAPDEQYF. The CDR3 nucleotides are TGCGCCAGCAGTAGCGCGCCGGACGAGCAGTACTTC.